The rows below give T cell receptor beta chains drawn from one sample of a study of blood T cell repertoires in COVID-19. The method was immunoSEQ multiplex PCR; TCRdb's version includes in-frame clones alone and lacks a portion of them. The table has fewer than 100,000 clones, around 87% seen once. Specimen: peripheral blood. These receptors were obtained from a human donor with acute or convalescent COVID-19. The donor label of this sample is uncertain. Both conserved end residues are part of each CDR3. Each record gives: clone size, V gene, D gene, J gene, CDR3 DNA, CDR3 protein. D genes are given only for firm matches. Expanded clones get a size class; other rows say once, few or many, or leave the size out.

clone_size: .
v_call: TRBV6-5
d_call: .
j_call: TRBJ2-7
cdr3_nt: TGTGCCAGCCAAAAACAGATTGACTACGAGCAGTACTTC
cdr3_aa: CASQKQIDYEQYF

clone_size: .
v_call: TRBV19
d_call: TRBD2
j_call: TRBJ2-1
cdr3_nt: TGTGCCAGTAGTATAGCGGGGGGACGGATGAGCTCCTACAATGAGCAGTTCTTC
cdr3_aa: CASSIAGGRMSSYNEQFF

clone_size: .
v_call: TRBV30
d_call: .
j_call: TRBJ1-2
cdr3_nt: TGTGCCTGGAGAACCGGGACACCCTATGGCTACACCTTC
cdr3_aa: CAWRTGTPYGYTF

clone_size: .
v_call: TRBV6-2/TRBV6-3
d_call: .
j_call: TRBJ2-7
cdr3_nt: TGTGCCAGCAGTTACGTGGCAGGAACGGCCGAGCAGTACTTC
cdr3_aa: CASSYVAGTAEQYF

clone_size: .
v_call: TRBV30
d_call: TRBD1
j_call: TRBJ1-4
cdr3_nt: TGTGCCTGGAGTGTACCCGGGACAGGGGTGCTCAAACTGTTTTTT
cdr3_aa: CAWSVPGTGVLKLFF

clone_size: .
v_call: TRBV7-6
d_call: TRBD1
j_call: TRBJ1-1
cdr3_nt: TGTGCCAGCAGCTTGGGGACAGTAAACGCTGAAGCTTTCTTT
cdr3_aa: CASSLGTVNAEAFF

clone_size: few
v_call: TRBV5-1
d_call: .
j_call: TRBJ2-7
cdr3_nt: TGCGCCAGCACCTCCGGTGGAGGGCAGTACTTC
cdr3_aa: CASTSGGGQYF

clone_size: once
v_call: TRBV6-1
d_call: .
j_call: TRBJ1-2
cdr3_nt: TGTGCCAGCAGTGAAGCGCGGGGAAGGGCCGGCTACACCTTC
cdr3_aa: CASSEARGRAGYTF

clone_size: .
v_call: TRBV10-3
d_call: TRBD2
j_call: TRBJ2-5
cdr3_nt: TGTGCCATCAGTGACAATGTTGGTCTAGCGGGGGGAACCAAAAGGGGAGAGACCCAGTACTTC
cdr3_aa: CAISDNVGLAGGTKRGETQYF

clone_size: .
v_call: TRBV27
d_call: .
j_call: TRBJ1-3
cdr3_nt: TGTGCCAGCAGCGAGGTTAGAGGAGGAAACACCATATATTTT
cdr3_aa: CASSEVRGGNTIYF

clone_size: once
v_call: TRBV5-1
d_call: TRBD1
j_call: TRBJ2-1
cdr3_nt: TGCGCCAGCAGCTTGCAGACAGGGGCCTCCTACAATGAGCAGTTCTTC
cdr3_aa: CASSLQTGASYNEQFF

clone_size: .
v_call: TRBV12-5
d_call: TRBD1
j_call: TRBJ1-1
cdr3_nt: TGTGCTAGTGGTTTGCCCGACAGGGGCGGCACTGAAGCTTTCTTT
cdr3_aa: CASGLPDRGGTEAFF

clone_size: .
v_call: TRBV20-1
d_call: .
j_call: TRBJ2-3
cdr3_nt: TGCACCGCAAGAGGGGACTCCACGCAGTATTTT
cdr3_aa: CTARGDSTQYF

clone_size: .
v_call: TRBV6-5
d_call: TRBD1
j_call: TRBJ2-7
cdr3_nt: TGTGCCAGCAGTTACTCGTCAGGGGGATACGAGCAGTACTTC
cdr3_aa: CASSYSSGGYEQYF

clone_size: .
v_call: TRBV11-2
d_call: .
j_call: TRBJ1-1
cdr3_nt: TGTGCCAGCAGCTTAGATAGGAACACTGAAGCTTTCTTT
cdr3_aa: CASSLDRNTEAFF

clone_size: .
v_call: TRBV28
d_call: TRBD2
j_call: TRBJ2-7
cdr3_nt: TGTGCCAGCAGCCAGACTAGCGGGGCGTACGAGCAGTACTTC
cdr3_aa: CASSQTSGAYEQYF

clone_size: .
v_call: TRBV28
d_call: .
j_call: TRBJ2-6
cdr3_nt: TGTGCCAGCAGTTTAGGGGCTCATCGGACCTCTGGGGCCAACGTCCTGACTTTC
cdr3_aa: CASSLGAHRTSGANVLTF

clone_size: .
v_call: TRBV5-1
d_call: TRBD2
j_call: TRBJ2-7
cdr3_nt: TGCGCCAGCAGCATCGCGGGGGGCTTATACGAGCAGTACTTC
cdr3_aa: CASSIAGGLYEQYF

clone_size: .
v_call: TRBV29-1
d_call: TRBD1
j_call: TRBJ1-1
cdr3_nt: TGCAGCGTTGCGGGACAGGAGCACACTGAAGCTTTCTTT
cdr3_aa: CSVAGQEHTEAFF

clone_size: .
v_call: TRBV28
d_call: TRBD2
j_call: TRBJ2-7
cdr3_nt: TGTGCCAGCAGCCGGAGGGTAGCGGGGGCTTACGAGCAGTACTTC
cdr3_aa: CASSRRVAGAYEQYF

clone_size: few
v_call: TRBV4-1
d_call: .
j_call: TRBJ1-5
cdr3_nt: TGCGCCAGCAGCCAAGAAAGAGATCAGCCCCAGCATTTT
cdr3_aa: CASSQERDQPQHF

clone_size: once
v_call: TRBV7-2
d_call: .
j_call: TRBJ2-5
cdr3_nt: TGTGCCAGCAGCATGGGGGCTTTAGGAGCCAATCAAGAGACCCAGTACTTC
cdr3_aa: CASSMGALGANQETQYF

clone_size: .
v_call: TRBV2
d_call: .
j_call: TRBJ1-2
cdr3_nt: TGTGCCAGCAGTGCAGGGGCTGGCTACACCTTC
cdr3_aa: CASSAGAGYTF

clone_size: .
v_call: TRBV28
d_call: TRBD1
j_call: TRBJ1-1
cdr3_nt: TGTGCCAGCAGCACAGGGGTGGACACTGAAGCTTTCTTT
cdr3_aa: CASSTGVDTEAFF

clone_size: .
v_call: TRBV7-3
d_call: TRBD1
j_call: TRBJ2-3
cdr3_nt: TGTGCCAGCAGCCCCAGCGGGGGACAGGGGGCAGATACGCAGTATTTT
cdr3_aa: CASSPSGGQGADTQYF

clone_size: .
v_call: TRBV2
d_call: .
j_call: TRBJ1-1
cdr3_nt: TGTGCCAGCAGTCAGATGGGCCAGAACACTGAAGCTTTCTTT
cdr3_aa: CASSQMGQNTEAFF